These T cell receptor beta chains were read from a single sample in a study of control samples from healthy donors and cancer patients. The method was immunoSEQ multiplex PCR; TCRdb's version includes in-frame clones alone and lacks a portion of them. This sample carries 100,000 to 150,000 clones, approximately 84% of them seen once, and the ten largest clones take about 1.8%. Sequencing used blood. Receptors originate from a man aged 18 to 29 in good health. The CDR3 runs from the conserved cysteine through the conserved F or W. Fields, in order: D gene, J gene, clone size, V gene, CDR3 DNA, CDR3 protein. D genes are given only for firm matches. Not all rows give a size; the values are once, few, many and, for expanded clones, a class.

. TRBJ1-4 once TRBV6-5 TGTGCCAGCCGGAGGGGTCCCGGTAATGAAAAACTGTTTTTT CASRRGPGNEKLFF
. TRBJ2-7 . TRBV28 TGTGCCAGCAGTATCCCCGGACTTCCCGGGCAGTACTTC CASSIPGLPGQYF
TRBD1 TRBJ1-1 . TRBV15 TGTGCCACCAGCAGCGAAACAGGGGTCAAGAACACTGAAGCTTTCTTT CATSSETGVKNTEAFF
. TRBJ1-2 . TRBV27 TGTGCCAGCAGTTCGTTCACCACCGTCCATCATGGCTACACCTTC CASSSFTTVHHGYTF
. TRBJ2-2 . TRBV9 TGTGCCAGTCAGGCCTCCACCGGGGAGCTGTTTTTT CASQASTGELFF
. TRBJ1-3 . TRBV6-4 TGTGCCAGCAGTGAATTTCTCAACCCCGGCCCTGGAAACACCATATATTTT CASSEFLNPGPGNTIYF
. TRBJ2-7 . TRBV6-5 TGTGCCAGCAGTTACTCGAGGTACGAGCAGTACTTC CASSYSRYEQYF
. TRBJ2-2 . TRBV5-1 TGCGCCAGCAGACGAGCAACCCAGGGAGCCGGGGAGCTGTTTTTT CASRRATQGAGELFF
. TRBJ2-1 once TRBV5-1 TGCGCCAGCAGCTTGCTGGGGATTCACAATGAGCAGTTCTTC CASSLLGIHNEQFF
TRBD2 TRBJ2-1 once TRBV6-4 TGTGCCAGCAGACCTCTAGCGGGAGAGTCTTATGAGCAGTTCTTC CASRPLAGESYEQFF
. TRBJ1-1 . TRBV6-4 TGTGCCAGCAGTAGTCACAGGGCCGGGGAGACTGAAGCTTTCTTT CASSSHRAGETEAFF
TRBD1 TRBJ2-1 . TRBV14 TGTGCCAGCAGCCCGAGGACAGGGCAAAGGGGCTACAATGAGCAGTTCTTC CASSPRTGQRGYNEQFF
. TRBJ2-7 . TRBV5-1 TGCGCCAGCAGCCCAATATACGAGCAGTACTTC CASSPIYEQYF
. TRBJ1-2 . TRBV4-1 TGCGCCAGCAGCTTCCAACAGGGAGCGGGCTACACCTTC CASSFQQGAGYTF
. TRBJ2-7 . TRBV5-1 TGCGCCAGCAGGCAAACAGCGAGCTCCTACGAGCAGTACTTC CASRQTASSYEQYF
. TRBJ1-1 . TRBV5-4 TGTGCCAGCAGCTTGACAGCTTCGAACACTGAAGCTTTCTTT CASSLTASNTEAFF
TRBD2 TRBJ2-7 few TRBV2 TGTGCCAGTCGGACTAGCGGGAAAATCTACGAGCAGTACTTC CASRTSGKIYEQYF
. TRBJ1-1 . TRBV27 TGTGCCAGCAGTTTATTTCGGGCAGCCACTGAAACTTTCTTT CASSLFRAATETFF
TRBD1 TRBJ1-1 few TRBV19 TGTGCCAGTACTCCGGGACAGGGGCACACTGAAGCTTTCTTT CASTPGQGHTEAFF
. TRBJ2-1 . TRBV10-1 TGCGCCAGCAGTGAGAGCTTCTCTGATGGCAATGAGCAGTTCTTC CASSESFSDGNEQFF
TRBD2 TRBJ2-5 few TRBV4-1 TGCGCCAGCAGCCAAGAATCGGGACTAGCGGGAGAGACCCAGTACTTC CASSQESGLAGETQYF
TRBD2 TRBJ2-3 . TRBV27 TGTGCCAGCAGTTCTCCCCAAAGCGGGATGTCGGATACGCAGTATTTT CASSSPQSGMSDTQYF
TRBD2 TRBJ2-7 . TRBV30 TGTGCCTGGAGTCGAAGACTAGCGGGCGCTCACTTC CAWSRRLAGAHF
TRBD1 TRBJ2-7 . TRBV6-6 TGTGCCAGCAGCCAACAGGGGGCGCGTCGCGAGCAGTACTTC CASSQQGARREQYF
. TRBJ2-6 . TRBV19 TGTGCCAGTAGTATAGGAGGTATCACTGGGGCCAACGTCCTGACTTTC CASSIGGITGANVLTF
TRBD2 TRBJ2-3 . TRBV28 TGTGCCAGCAGTTCGACTAGCGGGAGTCGAGATACGCAGTATTTT CASSSTSGSRDTQYF
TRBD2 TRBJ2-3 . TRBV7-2 TGTGCCAGCAGCTTAGCGTTAGCGGGAGGAGCAGATACGCAGTATTTT CASSLALAGGADTQYF
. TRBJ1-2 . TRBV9 TGTGCCAGCAGCGATATTGACAGCCTCTATGGCTACACCTTC CASSDIDSLYGYTF
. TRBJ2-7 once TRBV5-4 TGTGCCAGCAGCTTGGCTCCGAGGCGGGACATCTCCTACGAGCAGTACTTC CASSLAPRRDISYEQYF
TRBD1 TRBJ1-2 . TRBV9 TGTGCCAGCAGCCCCCTCGGGACAGGGCCTAGCCTCCTCGGCTACACCTTC CASSPLGTGPSLLGYTF
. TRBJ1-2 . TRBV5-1 TGCGCCAGCAGCTTGGACGTCGTCTATGGCTACACCTTC CASSLDVVYGYTF
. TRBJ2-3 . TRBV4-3 TGCGCCAGCAGCCAAGATCGAGGCAGTAGCACAGATACGCAGTATTTT CASSQDRGSSTDTQYF
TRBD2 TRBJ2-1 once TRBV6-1 TGTGCCAGCAGTGAGAGCGGGAACTCCTACAATGAGCAGTTCTTC CASSESGNSYNEQFF
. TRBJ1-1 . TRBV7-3 TGTGCCAGCAGCTTAAACGTACGGGGCACGGACACTGAAGCTTTCTTT CASSLNVRGTDTEAFF
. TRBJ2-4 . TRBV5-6 TGTGCCAGCAGCGGCCCGGACACCCACGGAGACAAAAACATTCAGTACTTC CASSGPDTHGDKNIQYF
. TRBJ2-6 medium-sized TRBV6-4 TGTGCCAGCAGTGACTCGCGGAGCTCTGGGGCCAACGTCCTGACTTTC CASSDSRSSGANVLTF
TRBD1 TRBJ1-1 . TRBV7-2 TGTGCCAGCAGCTCAACAGGGGGTCACACTGAAGCTTTCTTT CASSSTGGHTEAFF
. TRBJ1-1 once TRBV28 TGTGCCAGCAGTTTTTCCAGGGACCGATACACTGAAGCTTTCTTT CASSFSRDRYTEAFF
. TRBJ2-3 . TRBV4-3 TGCGCCAGCAGCCGCGGAGGATCAGATACGCAGTATTTT CASSRGGSDTQYF
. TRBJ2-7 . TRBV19 TGTGCCAGTAGTATTGGGGGCTTGGACAAGCAGTACTTC CASSIGGLDKQYF
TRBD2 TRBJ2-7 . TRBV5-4 TGTGCCAGCAGCTTGCGCCAGGACGGGGGGGAGCAGTACTTC CASSLRQDGGEQYF
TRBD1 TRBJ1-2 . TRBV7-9 TGTGCCAGCAGCTTATCGACAGGGCCGCCTAACTATGGCTACACCTTC CASSLSTGPPNYGYTF
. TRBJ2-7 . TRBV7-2 TGTGCCAGCAGCTTTGCCGGGACCTCCTACGAGCAGTACTTC CASSFAGTSYEQYF
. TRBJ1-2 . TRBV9 TGTGCCAGCAGCCCCGGCACAGACTATGGCTACACCTTC CASSPGTDYGYTF
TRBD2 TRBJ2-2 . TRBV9 TGTGCCAGCAGCGTAGATTCTCGTAGCGGGAGGGCCGGGGAGCTGTTTTTT CASSVDSRSGRAGELFF
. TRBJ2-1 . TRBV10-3 TGTGCCATCAGTGATAGGGTTAATGAGCAGTTCTTC CAISDRVNEQFF
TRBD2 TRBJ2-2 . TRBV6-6 TGTGCCAGCCCTGCGGCGGGAGGGACCGGGGAGCTGTTTTTT CASPAAGGTGELFF
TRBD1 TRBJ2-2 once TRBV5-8 TGTGCCAGCAGCACTCAGACAGGGCTCTTGACCGGGGAGCTGTTTTTT CASSTQTGLLTGELFF
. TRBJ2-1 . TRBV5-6 TGTGCCAGCACCCCAAGGGGGGAGGCCCCCTTAGAGCAGTTCTTC CASTPRGEAPLEQFF
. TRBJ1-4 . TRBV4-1 TGCGCCAGCAGCCCGGGACGGCTAACTAATGAAAAACTGTTTTTT CASSPGRLTNEKLFF
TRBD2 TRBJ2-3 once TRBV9 TGTGCCAGCAGCGTAGACCCTAGCGGGTTAACTAGGGATACGCAGTATTTT CASSVDPSGLTRDTQYF
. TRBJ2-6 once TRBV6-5 TGTGCCAGCAGCCGGGGTGGGGCCAACGTCCTGACTTTC CASSRGGANVLTF
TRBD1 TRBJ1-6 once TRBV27 TGTGCCAGCAGTAGATTCAGGGGGCTCTCACCCCTCCACTTT CASSRFRGLSPLHF
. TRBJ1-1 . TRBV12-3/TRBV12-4 TGTGCCAGCAGTTTCTTAGGGGTCGCTGAAGCTTTCTTT CASSFLGVAEAFF
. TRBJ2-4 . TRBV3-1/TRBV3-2 TGTGCCAGCAGCAAAGGGGCTGAGCCAACAGCCAAAAACATTCAGTACTTC CASSKGAEPTAKNIQYF
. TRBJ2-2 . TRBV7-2 TGTGCCAGCCGAGACACCGGGGAGCTGTTTTTT CASRDTGELFF
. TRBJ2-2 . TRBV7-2 TGTGCCAGCAGCTTAGGAGCCAACACCGGGGAGCTGTTTTTT CASSLGANTGELFF
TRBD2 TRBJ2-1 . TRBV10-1 TGCGCCAGCAGTGAGGTCTATGCTAGCGGGAGCAATGAGCAGTTCTTC CASSEVYASGSNEQFF
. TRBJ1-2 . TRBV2 TGTGCCGGTTCCCGGAGCGCTAACTATGGCTACACCTTC CAGSRSANYGYTF
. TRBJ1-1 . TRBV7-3 TGTGCCAGCAGCTCCTGGCGGGACACTGAAGCTTTCTTT CASSSWRDTEAFF